This T cell receptor beta chain is from a study of tumor-infiltrating lymphocytes in primary liver carcinoma. Background on the study: Read depth, roughly 3.65 to 7.13 million productive TCRbeta reads, did not differ significantly between tissues.

Concerning this clonotype: As yet, its antigen is unknown. One end of the junction is discordant with germline, which a read error may explain.

Between about 19 and 34 mg of unsorted bulk tissue served as the source from which RNA and DNA were co-extracted. Treatment-naive at the time, the patients had chronic HBV infection. Overall study results and limits: Lower overlap was observed for tumor-adjacent and tumor-blood pairs relative to tumor region pairs.

The germline V gene encodes CDR1 SGHAT and CDR2 FQNNGV. The CDR3 spans 14 residues. Reverse transcription of about 0.5 ug total RNA with a constant-region primer produced TCR beta cDNA. Libraries covering TCR beta were generated through three nested multiplex PCR rounds (using a slightly modified ARM-PCR). Each of the first two PCR rounds ran nine to ten cycles with TRBV1-TRBV30 forward and C-beta reverse primers. From the multiplex PCR reads, TCRdb called clonotypes with MiXCR, one entry per CDR3 protein. Of some 87,000 distinct CDR3 sequences listed, about 70% are singletons. Input material: tumor-adjacent normal liver tissue. The J gene is TRBJ2-2, the V gene TRBV11-2; possible D gene TRBD2, 5 bases. The origin of this receptor is a man aged 35 to 55 with primary liver carcinoma and hepatitis B virus infection. For the CDR3, the DNA is TGTGCCAGCAACCCCTGGACGGGCGTCGGGGAGCTGTTATTT. It codes for CASNPWTGVGELLF. Filled out from reference TRBV11-2 and TRBJ2-2, the complete variable domain reads EAGVAQSPRYKIIEKRQSVAFWCNPISGHATLYWYQQILGQGPKLLIQFQNNGVVDDSQLPKDRFSAERLKGVDSTLKIQPAKLEDSAVYLCASNPWTGVGELLFGEGSRLTVL.